Below are 32 T cell receptor beta chains sequenced from a single sample in a study of identical twins. TCRdb fed the 5' RACE reads into MiXCR, producing one record per CDR3 protein. The sample records 400,000 or so distinct CDR3 sequences, roughly 9% being singletons. The specimen sequenced was naive T cells sorted from blood. The receptors come from a woman aged 45-60 years in good health.

The chain combines TRBV12-3 or TRBV12-4 with TRBJ2-1; 10 bases are shared with TRBD2. V lost 6 bases to trimming and J lost 5 bases; unmatched junction nucleotides: 7. CDR3 length equals 15 residues. CDR3 region: CASRPGTSVNNEQFF. CDR3 coding DNA: TGTGCCAGCAGACCCGGGACTAGCGTAAACAATGAGCAGTTCTTC.

Details on this clonotype: Given a much more abundant clone one base away, this may be a read error. The chain combines TRBV7-2 with TRBJ2-2; D remains ambiguous. Deletions cut 4 bases from V and 6 bases from J, with 15 bases between. From germline, CDR1 is SGHTA and CDR2 FQGNSA. The CDR3 totals 15 residues. CDR3: CASSSLVDAAGELFF. The CDR3 DNA follows: TGTGCCAGCAGCTCATTGGTGGACGCGGCCGGGGAGCTGTTTTTT.

This clonotype has ten or more counts. The chain links TRBV29-1 to TRBJ1-1; D perhaps matches TRBD1 (5 bases). Trimming pared 8 bases from V and 5 bases from J, leaving 18 bases between. CDR1 SQVTM and CDR2 ANQGSEA come from the germline V gene. This CDR3 spans 13 amino acids. The CDR3 DNA sequence: TGCAGCTCTCTACATGGGGGTGGAACTGAAGCTTTCTTT. Amino acids: CSSLHGGGTEAFF.

This rearrangement joins TRBV18 to TRBJ1-6; D not resolved. V was cut by 2 bases and J by 8 bases, with 7 bases left in between. The CDR3 has 13 residues. In germline, CDR1 is KGHSH, CDR2 LQKENI. In DNA form, the CDR3 reads TGTGCCAGCTCACCAGCGGGGTATTCACCCCTCCACTTT. Translated, it gives CASSPAGYSPLHF.

As concerns this clonotype: An end of the junction differs from the germline gene, which may be a read error. This chain connects TRBV5-1 to TRBJ2-4, with a possible D match to TRBD2 (7 bases). CDR3 length: 17 residues. Germline V gene sequence: CDR1 SGHRS, CDR2 YFSETQ. CDR3 amino acids: CASSLHEGGRDQNIQHF. CDR3 coding DNA: TGCGCCAGCAGCTTGCATGAGGGGGGGCGCGATCAGAACATTCAGCACTTC.

This rearrangement joins TRBV10-2 to TRBJ1-3; TRBD1 might be the D (6 bases). The V and J ends lost 3 bases and 4 bases respectively, with 13 bases between them. CDR3 length: 15 amino acids. The germline V gene encodes CDR1 WSHSY and CDR2 SAAADI. The CDR3 loop is CASSDLTGGGNTIYF. As DNA, the CDR3 is TGCGCCAGCAGTGATCTTACGGGGGGCGGAAACACCATATATTTT.

On this clonotype: This clone may be a read error of a much larger clone one base away. The chain carries TRBV6-5 and TRBJ1-1; TRBD1 aligns across 10 bases. Per germline, CDR1 MNHEY and CDR2 SVGAGI. This CDR3 is built from 18 residues. The chain's CDR3 is CARSLQPIGTGENTEAFF. CDR3 DNA sequence: TGTGCCCGCAGTCTCCAACCTATCGGGACAGGGGAGAACACTGAAGCTTTCTTT.

The sample holds a few counts of this clonotype. J is TRBJ2-3 and V is TRBV7-6; the D gene is possibly TRBD1 (5 bases). Trimming took 1 base from V and 4 from J, leaving 12 bases between them. The germline gives CDR1 SGHVS, CDR2 FNYEAQ. The CDR3 consists of 15 residues. The CDR3 protein is CASSLVFQGSDTQYF. In DNA form, the CDR3 reads TGTGCCAGCAGCTTAGTGTTTCAGGGATCAGATACGCAGTATTTT.

The gene calls are TRBV6-5 and TRBJ1-5; the match to TRBD1 covers 8 bases. The CDR3 has 16 residues. The germline gives CDR1 MNHEY, CDR2 SVGAGI. V shed 7 bases and J 0 bases; nucleotides not matched to a gene: 8. CDR3 amino acids: CASTGTGLPSNQPQHF. The DNA for the CDR3 is TGTGCCAGCACCGGGACAGGTCTTCCTAGCAATCAGCCCCAGCATTTT.

This clonotype was found a few times. J is TRBJ2-1 and V is TRBV12-3 or TRBV12-4; 10 bases line up with TRBD2. The J segment lost 13 bases and the V segment lost 6 bases, leaving 9 bases of the junction unmatched. The CDR3 runs 13 residues. CDR3 bases: TGTGCCAGCAGACCGTTAGCGGGAGGTGATCAGTTCTTC. Residues: CASRPLAGGDQFF.

This clonotype was counted many times. An end of the junction differs from the germline gene, which may be a read error. The chain joins TRBV5-1 to TRBJ1-1; D is perhaps TRBD1 (5 bases). Germline loops: CDR1 SGHRS, CDR2 YFSETQ. The CDR3 sequence is 13 residues long. The CDR3 sequence is CASSLRGDTEAFF. CDR3 sequence (DNA): TGTGCCAGCAGTCTCAGAGGGGACACTGAAGCTTTCTTT. The complete variable domain, with remaining parts taken from reference TRBV5-1 and TRBJ1-1, reads KAGVTQTPRYLIKTRGQQVTLSCSPISGHRSVSWYQQTPGQGLQFLFEYFSETQRNKGNFPGRFSGRQFSNSRSEMNVSTLELGDSALYLCASSLRGDTEAFFGQGTRLTVV.

The sample holds a few counts of this clonotype. The V gene is TRBV10-3, the J gene TRBJ2-3, with a possible D match to TRBD2 (5 bases). There are 18 residues in the CDR3. In germline, CDR1 is ENHRY, CDR2 SYGVKD. With 3 bases removed from V and 2 bases from J, the gap between germline ends came to 21 bases. The CDR3 nucleotides are TGTGCCATCAGTGATTCGTCGCTTGCGGGCGGACCCACAGATACGCAGTATTTT. It codes for CAISDSSLAGGPTDTQYF.

This clonotype appeared many times. The V and J genes are TRBV7-6 and TRBJ1-2, with D maybe TRBD1 (6 bases). V lost 4 bases, J lost 3 bases, and 12 bases lay in between. Germline V gene data show CDR1 as SGHVS and CDR2 as FNYEAQ. The CDR3 sequence is 14 residues long. CDR3 sequence: CASSSGHVDYGYTF. CDR3 coding DNA: TGTGCCAGCAGCTCGGGACACGTAGACTATGGCTACACCTTC.

Only one count was recorded for this clonotype. Because the CDR3's place on the DNA is in doubt, the DNA is left out and the CDR3 is given as listed by TCRdb. This rearrangement joins TRBV23-1 to TRBJ1-4; the listed D gene, TRBD1, was not tested against the DNA. TRBV23-1 is treated as an ORF (open reading frame) with a function not yet certain. With termini counted, the CDR3 has 17 amino acids. This CDR3 reads CASSQSSVRALRKTVFF.

This clonotype has only a few counts. V and J are TRBV28 and TRBJ2-7; tentatively, D is TRBD1 (5 bases). The CDR3 totals 15 residues. Germline CDR1 MDHEN, CDR2 SYDVKM. CDR3 region: CASSLSAGMSYEQYV. For the CDR3, the DNA is TGTGCCAGCAGCTTATCGGCAGGGATGTCCTACGAGCAGTACGTC.

There are many counts of this clonotype. The chain links TRBV29-1 to TRBJ2-1; D uncertain. The CDR3 has 11 amino acids. The germline V gene has CDR1 SQVTM and CDR2 ANQGSEA. The V and J ends lost 4 bases and 5 bases respectively, with 6 bases between them. Written as DNA, the CDR3 is TGCAGCGTTGGGCAGAACAATGAGCAGTTCTTC. Amino acid sequence: CSVGQNNEQFF.

This chain uses TRBV10-3 with TRBJ2-2; D is unresolved. Trimming pared 11 bases from V and 3 bases from J, leaving 13 bases between. The CDR3 has 13 residues. Germline CDR1 reads ENHRY; CDR2 reads SYGVKD. The CDR3 DNA reads as TGTGCCGCGACACCCCAATACACCGGGGAGCTGTTTTTT. Amino acid sequence: CAATPQYTGELFF.

The chain recombines TRBV9 with TRBJ1-4; D gene uncertain. This CDR3 is built from 15 residues. Germline V gene sequence: CDR1 SGDLS, CDR2 YYNGEE. Trimming removed 0 bases at V and 2 bases at J, with 8 bases between. The CDR3 sequence is CASSVDGDTNEKLFF. CDR3 coding DNA: TGTGCCAGCAGCGTAGACGGGGATACTAATGAAAAACTGTTTTTT.

The chain couples TRBV11-3 to TRBJ2-6; 7 nucleotides match TRBD2. Germline lookup yields CDR1 SGHNT and CDR2 YENEEA. V was clipped by 8 bases and J by 1 base; unmatched bases: 5. The CDR3 sequence is 15 residues long. CDR3 sequence (DNA): TGTGCCAGCGGCCCGGGGGGTTCTGGGGCCAACGTCCTGACTTTC. Translated, it gives CASGPGGSGANVLTF. Full variable domain (missing parts from reference TRBV11-3 and TRBJ2-6): EAGVVQSPRYKIIEKKQPVAFWCNPISGHNTLYWYLQNLGQGPELLIRYENEEAVDDSQLPKDRFSAERLKGVDSTLKIQPAELGDSAVYLCASGPGGSGANVLTFGAGSRLTVL.

Only a few counts were recorded for this clonotype. The chain combines TRBV7-9 with TRBJ2-5; 13 bases match TRBD2. V shed 4 bases, J shed 4 bases, and the junction held 15 bases outside the gene matches. The V gene's germline CDR1 is SEHNR and CDR2 FQNEAQ (reference sequence). The CDR3 loop spans 19 amino acids. Here the CDR3 reads CASSSGGLAGDGSRETQYF. CDR3 sequence (DNA): TGTGCCAGCAGCTCCGGAGGACTAGCGGGAGACGGATCTAGAGAGACCCAGTACTTC.

The chain links TRBV7-9 to TRBJ1-3, with D perhaps TRBD1 (5 bases). This CDR3 has 13 amino acids. Germline V lookup: CDR1 SEHNR, CDR2 FQNEAQ (reference sequence). The ends were cut back, 3 bases at V and 14 bases at J, with 17 bases in the middle. CDR3 coding DNA: TGTGCCAGCAGCTTCGGTGCGGACATACGCGTATATTTT. It codes for CASSFGADIRVYF.

This clonotype was counted a few times. V usage is TRBV6-5 and J usage is TRBJ2-2; the match to TRBD1 covers 9 bases. There are 15 residues in the CDR3. The junction had 6 bases not matched to a gene; V was cut back by 7 bases and J by 3 bases. Germline V lookup: CDR1 MNHEY, CDR2 SVGAGI. The CDR3, as DNA: TGTGCCAGCACCCAGACAGGGGGGGACACCGGGGAGCTGTTTTTT. As protein: CASTQTGGDTGELFF.

This clonotype was recorded at least ten times. The chain couples TRBV27 to TRBJ1-1; D not certain. V was shortened by 0 bases and J by 2 bases, with 16 bases between the two germline ends. CDR3 length: 17 residues. Per the germline V gene, CDR1 is MNHEY and CDR2 is SMNVEV (reference sequence). The CDR3 sequence is CASSLSGLGLINTEAFF. The CDR3 nucleotides read TGTGCCAGCAGTTTATCAGGGCTGGGTCTCATAAACACTGAAGCTTTCTTT.

This clonotype was recorded at least ten times. The V call is TRBV7-4, the J call TRBJ2-1; 7 bases map to TRBD2. CDR3 length: 17 amino acids. In germline, CDR1 is SGHVT, CDR2 SQSDAQ. V dropped 1 base and J dropped 3; count of bases not matched to a gene: 9. In DNA form, the CDR3 reads TGTGCCAGCAGCTTAGTTTTTTGCGGGAGTTGCTACAATGAGCAGTTCTTC. It is translated as CASSLVFCGSCYNEQFF.

The V and J genes are TRBV29-1 and TRBJ2-7; a possible D gene is TRBD1 (6 bases). This CDR3 is built from 13 residues. Germline V gives CDR1 SQVTM, CDR2 ANQGSEA. V lost 6 bases and J lost 0, with 12 bases in between. The CDR3: CSVWGTPSYEQYF. As DNA, the CDR3 is TGCAGCGTGTGGGGGACACCCTCCTACGAGCAGTACTTC.

On this clonotype itself: A read error may explain this, as a much larger clone is one base away. The chain is built from TRBV6-2 or TRBV6-3 and TRBJ2-2; D remains ambiguous. Germline V gene lookup returns CDR1 MNHEY and CDR2 SVGEGT. The CDR3 loop spans 15 amino acids. The DNA of the CDR3 is TGTACCAGCAGTTACGCTTCCTTCTCCACCGGGGAGCTGTTTTTT. Its protein product is CTSSYASFSTGELFF.

In its sample, this clonotype was seen many times. This rearrangement joins TRBV29-1 to TRBJ2-3; possible D gene TRBD2, 6 bases. CDR1 is SQVTM and CDR2 is ANQGSEA in the germline V gene. The CDR3 totals 17 residues. V was trimmed by 0 bases and J by 4 bases, leaving 20 bases between them. The CDR3, as DNA: TGCAGCGTTGAAGATGACATTAGGGACCGGGAGTCAGATACGCAGTATTTT. As protein: CSVEDDIRDRESDTQYF.

This clonotype was found a few times. The V gene is TRBV9, the J gene TRBJ2-3; 12 bases are a match to TRBD2. Germline V gene lookup returns CDR1 SGDLS and CDR2 YYNGEE. J lost 4 bases, V lost 4 bases, and 10 bases had no gene match. This CDR3 is built from 17 residues. For the CDR3, the DNA is TGTGCCAGCAGCATTGGACTAGCGGGAAGGGGCCCAGATACGCAGTATTTT. It encodes CASSIGLAGRGPDTQYF.

The rearrangement uses TRBV5-6 and TRBJ1-4, with no clear D. CDR1 is SGHDT, CDR2 YYEEEE, per germline. The CDR3 totals 16 residues. V was cut by 4 bases and J by 8 bases, with 21 bases left in between. CDR3 nucleotide sequence: TGTGCCAGCAGCAATGGACGGGATCGCCCCGGAGAAAAACTGTTTTTT. Amino acids: CASSNGRDRPGEKLFF.

In its sample, this clonotype was seen a few times. This sequence joins TRBV3-1 and TRBJ2-7, with D possibly matching TRBD2 (6 bases). CDR1 is LGHDT, CDR2 YNNKEL, per germline (reference sequence). V shed 0 bases and J shed 9 bases, with 18 bases lying between them. This CDR3 has 15 residues. The CDR3 DNA sequence: TGTGCCAGCAGCCAAGACGGGGGTTTGAGGAGGAGGCAGTACTTC. This sequence encodes CASSQDGGLRRRQYF.

This chain links TRBV10-3 with TRBJ1-3; D ambiguous. V lost 8 bases and J lost 0, with 5 bases in between. Looked up from germline, CDR1 is ENHRY and CDR2 is SYGVKD. This CDR3 contains 12 residues. CDR3 coding DNA: TGTGCCATCTCGCGCTCTGGAAACACCATATATTTT. This codes for CAISRSGNTIYF.

Only a few counts were recorded for this clonotype. The chain combines TRBV5-1 with TRBJ1-2; D gene unclear. The CDR3 is 13 amino acids. Between the trimmed V and J ends, which lost 4 bases and 2 bases, there was a span of 9 bases. Germline V gene data show CDR1 as SGHRS and CDR2 as YFSETQ. The CDR3: CASSTDGNYGYTF. CDR3 coding DNA: TGCGCCAGCAGCACCGATGGGAACTATGGCTACACCTTC.